The subject of this entry is one T cell receptor (beta chain). The target antigen is unknown. Peripheral blood came from all dose cohorts at three timepoints. The junction had 5 bases not matched to a gene; V was cut back by 5 bases and J by 2 bases. Germline CDR1 reads SGHTA; CDR2 reads FQGNSA. The CDR3 spans 15 residues. Produced via immunoSEQ multiplex PCR; TCRdb's table is partial and in-frame only. The sample lists 98,000 or so clones, around 93% occurring once. The sample belongs to a study of OX40 agonist ivuxolimab in advanced cancers. Study overall: Those enrolled were roughly 80% male, with a mean age of around 57 years and ages from 23 to 79.

Study findings and constraints: Normalized T-cell clonal expansion was also low in a subset of nonresponders.

The rearrangement links TRBV7-2 to TRBJ2-2; TRBD1 agrees at 7 bases. This sequence was found in an adult with an advanced solid tumor such as melanoma, head and neck, liver or kidney cancer. Sequencing used CD4+ or CD8+ T cells sorted from blood, obtained in a trial of the OX40 agonist ivuxolimab. The CDR3 sequence is CASSPRDSNTGELFF. The CDR3, as DNA: TGTGCCAGCAGCCCCCGGGACAGCAACACCGGGGAGCTGTTTTTT.